The 27 T cell receptor beta chains listed next were all sequenced from one sample in a study of CD8 T cells in ankylosing spondylitis. Their antigens remain unidentified. Via MiXCR, TCRdb re-called the 5' RACE reads, giving one row per CDR3 protein. The repertoire holds roughly 700,000 distinct CDR3 sequences, with 15% to 20% as singletons. Study observations and caveats: Ankylosing spondylitis blood appeared to be characterized by a TCR beta motif of several highly homologous variants.

Sequenced input: blood, either unsorted or a sorted T cell fraction (not recorded which). Receptors originate from a male donor with ankylosing spondylitis.

This clonotype was recorded at least ten times. The chain links TRBV7-2 to TRBJ2-5, with D hard to call. The CDR3 consists of 13 residues. The germline V gene has CDR1 SGHTA and CDR2 FQGNSA. V was pared by 2 bases and J by 0 bases, with 4 bases between. The CDR3 spells CASSLIDQETQYF. CDR3 coding DNA: TGTGCCAGCAGCTTAATCGACCAAGAGACCCAGTACTTC.

This clonotype was picked up a small number of times. The rearrangement links TRBV3-1 to TRBJ1-2; D possibly corresponds to TRBD1 (5 bases). Germline V gives CDR1 LGHDT, CDR2 YNNKEL (reference sequence). V dropped 3 bases and J dropped 8 bases, with 13 bases sitting between them. This CDR3 spans 13 amino acids. The CDR3: CASSQGPLWGYTF. In nucleotides, the CDR3 is TGTGCCAGCAGCCAGGGACCTTTGTGGGGCTACACCTTC.

The chain links TRBV5-6 to TRBJ1-1; D gene ambiguous. The germline CDR1 and CDR2 sequences are SGHDT and YYEEEE. V was shortened by 10 bases and J by 1 base, with 14 bases between the two germline ends. The length of the CDR3 is 13 residues. The CDR3 DNA reads TGTGCCTGTCGTGAGGGCGGGAACACTGAAGCTTTCTTT. Translating gives CACREGGNTEAFF. The full variable domain, with the rest looked up from reference TRBV5-6 and TRBJ1-1, is DAGVTQSPTHLIKTRGQQVTLRCSPKSGHDTVSWYQQALGQGPQFIFQYYEEEERQRGNFPDRFSGHQFPNYSSELNVNALLLGDSALYLCACREGGNTEAFFGQGTRLTVV.

The chain has TRBV5-1 and TRBJ2-3; TRBD1 aligns across 8 bases. The CDR3 has 13 residues. The germline V gene has CDR1 SGHRS and CDR2 YFSETQ. The V and J ends lost 4 bases and 6 bases, in that order; junction bases with no gene match: 4. CDR3 protein: CASSPRDRDTQYF. DNA of the CDR3: TGCGCCAGCAGCCCCCGGGACAGGGATACGCAGTATTTT.

The chain recombines TRBV3-1 with TRBJ2-3, with D unclear. This CDR3 comprises 17 residues. Trimming removed 4 bases from V and 2 bases from J, with 19 bases in between. Germline CDR1 reads LGHDT; CDR2 reads YNNKEL (reference sequence). Here the CDR3 DNA reads TGTGCCAGCAGCCGAGACGTTGACTGGCAATACACAGATACGCAGTATTTT. This translates into CASSRDVDWQYTDTQYF.

In its sample, this clonotype was seen a few times. The gene calls are TRBV5-1 and TRBJ2-1; 8 positions match TRBD1. Per the germline V gene, CDR1 is SGHRS and CDR2 is YFSETQ. The CDR3 is 16 amino acids. Losses at the gene ends were 7 bases for V and 3 bases for J; bases not matched to a gene: 12. The CDR3 DNA follows: TGCGCCAGCGCCACGGCAGGGGGCCGAATCTACAATGAGCAGTTCTTC. Translating gives CASATAGGRIYNEQFF. Full variable domain (remainder filled in from reference TRBV5-1 and TRBJ2-1): KAGVTQTPRYLIKTRGQQVTLSCSPISGHRSVSWYQQTPGQGLQFLFEYFSETQRNKGNFPGRFSGRQFSNSRSEMNVSTLELGDSALYLCASATAGGRIYNEQFFGPGTRLTVL.

This clonotype was picked up one time. This chain links TRBV5-1 with TRBJ1-2; 11 bases are shared with TRBD1. The CDR3 contains 17 residues. After removal of 0 bases from V and 5 bases from J, the junction contained 9 bases not matched to a gene. In germline, CDR1 is SGHRS, CDR2 YFSETQ. The CDR3 sequence: CASSLETGTGGYYGYTF. The CDR3 DNA reads as TGCGCCAGCAGCTTGGAAACCGGGACAGGGGGTTATTATGGCTACACCTTC.

This sequence joins TRBV6-5 and TRBJ1-1; D possibly corresponds to TRBD1 (5 bases). In germline, CDR1 is MNHEY, CDR2 SVGAGI. Between the trimmed V and J ends, which lost 2 bases and 5 bases, there was a span of 9 bases. This CDR3 has 13 residues. The CDR3 spells CASSYGGATEAFF. The CDR3 DNA sequence: TGTGCCAGCAGTTACGGGGGAGCAACTGAAGCTTTCTTT.

The V gene is TRBV5-6, the J gene TRBJ2-1, with 13 bases matching TRBD2. V was clipped by 3 bases and J by 3 bases; unmatched bases: 3. This CDR3 is built from 16 residues. In germline, CDR1 is SGHDT, CDR2 YYEEEE. The CDR3 region has the DNA TGTGCCAGCAGCTGGACTAGCGGGAGCCTCTACAATGAGCAGTTCTTC. This translates into CASSWTSGSLYNEQFF.

V is TRBV7-2 and J is TRBJ2-3, with TRBD2 as a possible D gene (6 bases). CDR3 length: 14 amino acids. Trimming took 2 bases from V and 4 from J, leaving 10 bases between them. Germline V gene sequence: CDR1 SGHTA, CDR2 FQGNSA. The CDR3 DNA follows: TGTGCCAGCAGCTTAAGGACTAACCCAGATACGCAGTATTTT. Its protein is CASSLRTNPDTQYF.

The chain employs TRBV29-1 and TRBJ2-5; the D call may be TRBD1 or TRBD2 (5 bases each). CDR3 length: 12 residues. Germline CDR1 is SQVTM and CDR2 is ANQGSEA. The V end was cut by 8 bases, the J end by 5 bases, with 15 bases between. CDR3 DNA: TGCAGCACTTTATGGGGCGGGGAGACCCAGTACTTC. Protein: CSTLWGGETQYF.

In its sample, this clonotype was seen a few times. The chain combines TRBV7-8 with TRBJ2-7; the match to TRBD1 covers 8 bases. The germline V gene encodes CDR1 SGHVS and CDR2 FQNEAQ. V trimming: 5 bases; J trimming: 7 bases; junction bases outside the gene matches: 10. This CDR3 is 14 amino acids long. CDR3 nucleotide sequence: TGTGCCAGCAGCCAACCCCAGGGGGCTGGGGAGCAGTACTTC. Translated: CASSQPQGAGEQYF.

This clonotype showed up many times. The chain links TRBV5-1 to TRBJ1-2; 7 positions match TRBD1. There are 13 residues in the CDR3. From germline, CDR1 is SGHRS and CDR2 YFSETQ. The J segment lost 2 bases and the V segment lost 4 bases, leaving 2 bases of the junction unmatched. The CDR3: CASSQGQNYGYTF. Here the CDR3 DNA reads TGCGCCAGCAGCCAGGGACAGAACTATGGCTACACCTTC.

V usage is TRBV4-3 and J usage is TRBJ1-4, with TRBD1 as a possible D gene (6 bases). V was clipped by 1 base and J by 6 bases, with 15 bases between them. CDR3 length: 16 amino acids. Germline CDR1 reads LGHNA; CDR2 reads YSLEER. The CDR3, as DNA: TGCGCCAGCAGCCAAGGGGGTTGGGGGGGCGATGAAAAACTGTTTTTT. Protein sequence: CASSQGGWGGDEKLFF.

This clonotype was counted only a few times. The V call is TRBV20-1, the J call TRBJ2-1; 8 nucleotides match TRBD2. Germline V gene lookup returns CDR1 DFQATT and CDR2 SNEGSKA (reference sequence). V dropped 3 bases and J dropped 2; count of bases not matched to a gene: 12. The CDR3 totals 17 residues. The CDR3 is CSASAPSGSETYNEQFF. The CDR3 nucleotides read TGCAGTGCTAGTGCCCCGAGCGGGAGCGAGACCTACAATGAGCAGTTCTTC.

This clonotype was recorded once. A junction boundary mismatches the germline segment, possibly from a read error. V usage is TRBV20-1 and J usage is TRBJ2-3, with a tentative D call TRBD2 (6 bases). The CDR3 runs to 17 residues. From germline, CDR1 is DFQATT and CDR2 SNEGSKA (reference sequence). The CDR3, as DNA: TGCTGTGCCGCGGGATTGTTGGCCTACTCCGACACAGATACGCAGTATTTT. Encoded protein: CCAAGLLAYSDTDTQYF.

This clonotype has ten or more counts. The rearrangement links TRBV28 to TRBJ2-1, with D tentatively TRBD1 or TRBD2 (5 bases each). Germline CDR1 is MDHEN and CDR2 is SYDVKM. CDR3 size: 15 residues. Trimming removed 3 bases at V and 4 bases at J, with 13 bases between. The CDR3 sequence: CASSLGVGVYNEQFF. CDR3 bases: TGTGCCAGCAGTTTGGGGGTGGGGGTGTACAATGAGCAGTTCTTC.

There are a few counts of this clonotype. The gene calls are TRBV7-9 and TRBJ2-4; D may be TRBD1 (6 bases). Trimming pared 5 bases from V and 6 bases from J, leaving 14 bases between. This CDR3 contains 14 residues. The germline V gene has CDR1 SEHNR and CDR2 FQNEAQ (reference sequence). CDR3 sequence reads: CASSRAGGANIQYF. The CDR3, as DNA: TGTGCCAGCAGCCGAGCTGGGGGCGCAAACATTCAGTACTTC.

The table lists this clonotype with a few counts. This sequence joins TRBV6-1 and TRBJ2-5; D perhaps matches TRBD1 (5 bases). The ends were cut back, 4 bases at V and 2 bases at J, with 11 bases in the middle. Germline V gene data show CDR1 as MNHNS and CDR2 as SASEGT. The CDR3 is 14 amino acids. The CDR3 here is CASSVQTAQETQYF. CDR3 DNA sequence: TGTGCCAGCAGTGTACAGACAGCTCAAGAGACCCAGTACTTC.

This chain connects TRBV20-1 to TRBJ2-1, with TRBD2 matching over 12 bases. Losses at the gene ends were 0 bases for V and 5 bases for J; bases not matched to a gene: 2. CDR1 is DFQATT and CDR2 is SNEGSKA in the germline V gene (reference sequence). This CDR3 is 15 amino acids long. DNA of the CDR3: TGCAGTGCTAGAGAACTAGCGGGAGGAGACAATGAGCAGTTCTTC. Translating gives CSARELAGGDNEQFF.

This clonotype has only a few counts. The chain employs TRBV12-3 or TRBV12-4 and TRBJ2-4; 10 bases are a match to TRBD1. The CDR3 consists of 19 residues. With 5 bases clipped from V and 1 base from J, the junction kept 14 bases outside the gene matches. CDR3 region: CASSEIRDRGKGAKNIQYF. The CDR3 DNA reads as TGTGCCAGCAGTGAGATACGGGACAGGGGAAAAGGGGCCAAAAACATTCAGTACTTC.

This clonotype was counted a few times. The CDR3 loop reads CASSLDWKKDEQFF. The CDR3 DNA follows: TGTGCCAGTAGTCTTGACTGGAAGAAGGATGAGCAGTTCTTC. This rearrangement joins TRBV19 to TRBJ2-1; D is ambiguous. Germline CDR1 reads LNHDA; CDR2 reads SQIVND (reference sequence). The CDR3 covers 14 residues. V lost 5 bases to trimming and J lost 8 bases, with 16 bases between them.

This chain connects TRBV5-5 to TRBJ2-1; D gene unclear. V gave up 5 bases and J gave up 5 bases, with 11 bases separating them. The CDR3 contains 13 residues. The germline gives CDR1 SGHKS, CDR2 YYEKEE (reference sequence). CDR3 DNA sequence: TGTGCCAGCAGTTCTGACCGTCACAATGAGCAGTTCTTC. It translates to CASSSDRHNEQFF.

This chain uses TRBV28 with TRBJ2-3; D unclear. Germline values: CDR1 MDHEN, CDR2 SYDVKM. The V gene lost 5 bases and the J gene lost 3 bases, with 9 bases spanning the gap. The CDR3 is 13 amino acids. The CDR3 nucleotides are TGTGCCAGCAGTCGACACGGAACAGATACGCAGTATTTT. Its translation: CASSRHGTDTQYF. The full variable domain, with the rest looked up from reference TRBV28 and TRBJ2-3, is DVKVTQSSRYLVKRTGEKVFLECVQDMDHENMFWYRQDPGLGLRLIYFSYDVKMKEKGDIPEGYSVSREKKERFSLILESASTNQTSMYLCASSRHGTDTQYFGPGTRLTVL.

This clonotype turned up a few times. The rearrangement uses TRBV5-1 and TRBJ2-1, with TRBD2 identical over 11 bases. With 2 bases clipped from V and 2 bases from J, the junction kept 3 bases outside the gene matches. CDR1 is SGHRS and CDR2 is YFSETQ in the germline V gene. This CDR3 has 16 amino acids. The CDR3 loop is CASSFLSGGAYNEQFF. The CDR3 DNA sequence: TGCGCCAGCAGCTTTCTTAGCGGGGGGGCCTACAATGAGCAGTTCTTC.

This clonotype was counted between two and nine times. V gene TRBV12-3 or TRBV12-4 combines with J gene TRBJ1-1; the D is unclear. V was pared by 5 bases and J by 0 bases, with 7 bases between. The CDR3 loop spans 13 amino acids. The CDR3 bases are TGTGCCAGCAGTCACGGGATGAACACTGAAGCTTTCTTT. It yields the protein CASSHGMNTEAFF.

V and J are TRBV7-6 and TRBJ2-1; 7 bases are a match to TRBD2. V shed 6 bases and J 8 bases; nucleotides not matched to a gene: 4. CDR1 SGHVS and CDR2 FNYEAQ come from the germline V gene. The CDR3 totals 12 residues. The CDR3 bases are TGTGCCAGCAGTTCTAGCGGACATGAGCAGTTCTTC. Translated, it gives CASSSSGHEQFF.